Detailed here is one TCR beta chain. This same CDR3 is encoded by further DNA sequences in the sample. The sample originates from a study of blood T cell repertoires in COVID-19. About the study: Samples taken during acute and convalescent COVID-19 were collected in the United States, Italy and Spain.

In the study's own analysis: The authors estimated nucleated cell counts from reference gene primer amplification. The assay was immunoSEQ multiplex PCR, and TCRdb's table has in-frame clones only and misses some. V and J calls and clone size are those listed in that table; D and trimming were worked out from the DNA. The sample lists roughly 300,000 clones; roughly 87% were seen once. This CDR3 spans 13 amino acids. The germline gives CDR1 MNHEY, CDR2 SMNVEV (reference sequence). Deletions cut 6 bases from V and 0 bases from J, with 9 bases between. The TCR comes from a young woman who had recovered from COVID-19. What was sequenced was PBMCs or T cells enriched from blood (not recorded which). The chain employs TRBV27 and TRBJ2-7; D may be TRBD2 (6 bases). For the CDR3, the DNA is TGTGCCAGCAGCCTGACTAGCTCCTACGAGCAGTACTTC. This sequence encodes CASSLTSSYEQYF.